Shown below are 19 T cell receptor beta chains from a single sample sequenced in a study of naive and memory T cell subsets. Study-wide results and limits: Especially in CD8 cells, naive repertoires contained a few larger clonotypes, possibly CD45RA-re-expressing memory cells.

Antigens for these TCRs are unknown. Two oligonucleotides, mixed equimolar, formed the beta constant-region primer covering TRBC1 and TRBC2. Four rounds of PCR amplified the ligated cDNA using nested alpha and beta constant-region primers plus SP2. One entry per CDR3 protein results from TCRdb running MiXCR on the UMI-ligation and nested PCR reads. The table shows under 150,000 distinct CDR3 sequences, with 15% to 25% occurring only once. Sequenced: naive CD8+ T cells from blood. Receptors were obtained from a human donor in good health.

This clonotype was seen a handful of times. The genes are TRBV6-1 and TRBJ1-5; 7 bases line up with TRBD1. V trimming: 3 bases; J trimming: 12 bases; junction bases outside the gene matches: 14. CDR3 length: 15 residues. The germline CDR1 and CDR2 sequences are MNHNS and SASEGT. The CDR3 DNA reads TGTGCCAGCAGTGACGAGAACAGGGGCCCACTTCTCCAGCATTTT. Translating gives CASSDENRGPLLQHF.

This clonotype was observed a few times. The J gene is TRBJ2-1, the V gene TRBV5-1, with no clear D. The V end lost 2 bases, the J end lost 0 bases, and 9 bases lay between the germline ends. This CDR3 has 15 residues. CDR1 is SGHRS, CDR2 YFSETQ, per germline. The CDR3 here is CASSFPVSSYNEQFF. CDR3 coding DNA: TGCGCCAGCAGCTTTCCAGTAAGCTCCTACAATGAGCAGTTCTTC.

The table lists this clonotype with many counts. V is TRBV5-1 and J is TRBJ1-3; D is undetermined. The V gene's germline CDR1 is SGHRS and CDR2 YFSETQ. Trimming removed 4 bases from V and 0 bases from J, with 8 bases in between. This CDR3 has 14 residues. The CDR3 nucleotides are TGCGCCAGCAGCCCCGTTCTCTCTGGAAACACCATATATTTT. Its translation: CASSPVLSGNTIYF.

This clonotype was recorded a few times. V and J are TRBV6-5 and TRBJ2-1, with 10 bases that match TRBD2. Germline V gene sequence: CDR1 MNHEY, CDR2 SVGAGI. The CDR3 loop spans 16 amino acids. Trimming took 4 bases from V and 4 from J; bases not matched to a gene: 7. The CDR3 bases are TGTGCCAGCAGTTTTCTAGCGGGGGCGTTATACAATGAGCAGTTCTTC. Protein: CASSFLAGALYNEQFF.

This chain connects TRBV12-3 or TRBV12-4 to TRBJ1-1; D ambiguous. The CDR3 loop spans 15 amino acids. With 4 bases removed from V and 0 bases from J, the gap between germline ends came to 12 bases. CDR3 coding DNA: TGTGCCAGCAGTTCGACTAATTGGGTGAACACTGAAGCTTTCTTT. It yields the protein CASSSTNWVNTEAFF.

This chain connects TRBV13 to TRBJ1-1, with 9 bases lining up with TRBD1. Germline V gene data show CDR1 as PRHDT and CDR2 as FYEKMQ (reference sequence). Germline trimming cut 2 bases from V and 6 bases from J; bases unmatched to any gene: 7. The CDR3 is 15 amino acids. Written as DNA, the CDR3 is TGTGCCAGCAGCTTACCGGGACAGGGTATCCCTGAAGCTTTCTTT. This translates into CASSLPGQGIPEAFF.

This clonotype has just a few counts. V gene TRBV7-7 combines with J gene TRBJ2-1, with 9 bases that match TRBD2. Looked up from germline, CDR1 is SSHAT and CDR2 is FNYEAQ (reference sequence). The CDR3 is made up of 16 amino acids. The V gene end was trimmed by 1 base and the J gene end by 4 bases; junction bases not matched to a gene: 5. The CDR3, as DNA: TGTGCCAGCAGCTTAGAACCTAGCGGGGCATACAATGAGCAGTTCTTC. Its translation is CASSLEPSGAYNEQFF.

The chain has TRBV28 and TRBJ2-7; 10 nucleotides match TRBD1. This CDR3 contains 14 residues. With V trimmed by 7 bases and J by 5 bases, 8 bases remained unmatched. CDR1 and CDR2 from the germline V gene are MDHEN and SYDVKM. The CDR3 DNA reads as TGTGCCAGCACTAGGGACAGGGGTTTCGACGAGCAGTACTTC. This sequence encodes CASTRDRGFDEQYF.

The chain couples TRBV7-6 to TRBJ2-3, with TRBD2 as a possible D gene (6 bases). CDR1 is SGHVS, CDR2 FNYEAQ, per germline. The CDR3 is 14 residues long. Trimming left V 3 bases short and J 1 base short, with 8 bases between. CDR3 sequence reads: CASSFGGGTDTQYF. The DNA for the CDR3 is TGTGCCAGCAGCTTCGGCGGGGGCACAGATACGCAGTATTTT.

The chain carries TRBV6-2 or TRBV6-3 and TRBJ2-7; 10 bases are shared with TRBD2. V gave up 6 bases and J gave up 4 bases; unmatched junction bases: 6. Germline CDR1 reads MNHEY; CDR2 reads SVGEGT. This CDR3 has 14 amino acids. In DNA form, the CDR3 reads TGTGCCAGCAGCCTGGGACTAGCGACGTACGAGCAGTACTTC. It specifies CASSLGLATYEQYF.

The chain couples TRBV4-1 to TRBJ2-7; D may be TRBD1 (6 bases). Germline values: CDR1 MGHRA, CDR2 YSYEKL. V was shortened by 6 bases and J by 1 base, with 13 bases between the two germline ends. The CDR3 loop spans 14 amino acids. CDR3 coding DNA: TGCGCCAGCAGACAGGGCCCGTTTTCCTACGAGCAGTACTTC. Translating it yields CASRQGPFSYEQYF.

The rearrangement links TRBV24-1 to TRBJ2-7; maybe TRBD1 (5 bases). Germline loops: CDR1 KGHDR, CDR2 SFDVKD. V gave up 3 bases and J gave up 9 bases, with 14 bases separating them. CDR3 length: 13 residues. This CDR3 reads CATSDVTESGQYF. The CDR3 DNA reads as TGTGCCACCAGTGATGTGACAGAGTCCGGGCAGTACTTC.

This clonotype was observed a handful of times. The chain is built from TRBV15 and TRBJ1-2; D is unclear. Germline V gene sequence: CDR1 LNHNV, CDR2 YYDKDF (reference sequence). The CDR3 contains 12 residues. The V end was cut by 4 bases, the J end by 9 bases, with 12 bases between. The CDR3 nucleotides are TGTGCCACCAGCAATGACCGTGCTAGCTACACCTTC. Its translation is CATSNDRASYTF. Supplemented by reference TRBV15 and TRBJ1-2, the full variable domain reads DAMVIQNPRYQVTQFGKPVTLSCSQTLNHNVMYWYQQKSSQAPKLLFHYYDKDFNNEADTPDNFQSRRPNTSFCFLDIRSPGLGDTAMYLCATSNDRASYTFGSGTRLTVV.

Only a few counts were recorded for this clonotype. The chain employs TRBV28 and TRBJ2-7, with 7 bases matching TRBD1. Germline CDR1 MDHEN, CDR2 SYDVKM. The CDR3 covers 15 residues. Trimming cost V 5 bases and J 2 bases; bases outside gene matches: 9. The CDR3 bases are TGTGCCAGCAGTCCCCAAGACAGGGAGACCTACGAGCAGTACTTC. Its translation: CASSPQDRETYEQYF.

This chain connects TRBV4-1 to TRBJ2-1; TRBD2 matches 7 bases. The germline V gene has CDR1 MGHRA and CDR2 YSYEKL. The CDR3 extends over 16 amino acids. V dropped 1 base and J dropped 6; count of bases not matched to a gene: 9. CDR3 nucleotides: TGCGCCAGCAGCCAAGTGGTTGATAGCGGGTTCAATGAGCAGTTCTTC. It yields the protein CASSQVVDSGFNEQFF.

The chain uses TRBV7-2 and TRBJ2-1; D not resolved. V was clipped by 3 bases and J by 6 bases, with 12 bases between them. The CDR3 spans 14 residues. The V gene's germline CDR1 is SGHTA and CDR2 FQGNSA. The CDR3 loop is CASSLGLGLNEQFF. The CDR3, as DNA: TGTGCCAGCAGCTTGGGTCTCGGCCTCAATGAGCAGTTCTTC.

V and J are TRBV5-6 and TRBJ2-3; D gene unclear. The CDR3 has 11 amino acids. Germline V CDR1 and CDR2: SGHDT, YYEEEE. Trimming pared 4 bases from V and 5 bases from J, leaving 5 bases between. In nucleotides, the CDR3 is TGTGCCAGCAGCCAGGTAGATACGCAGTATTTT. It yields the protein CASSQVDTQYF.

The V gene is TRBV27, the J gene TRBJ2-7; 12 bases are a match to TRBD1. J lost 2 bases, V lost 0 bases, and 5 bases had no gene match. Germline lookup yields CDR1 MNHEY and CDR2 SMNVEV (reference sequence). The CDR3 is made up of 17 amino acids. The CDR3 loop reads CASSLSTGTGGAYEQYF. In nucleotides, the CDR3 is TGTGCCAGCAGTTTATCGACCGGGACAGGGGGCGCCTACGAGCAGTACTTC.

CDR3 amino acids: CASSSPLGAEQFF. The CDR3 DNA is TGTGCCAGCAGCTCACCCTTGGGGGCTGAGCAGTTCTTC. This chain connects TRBV7-9 to TRBJ2-1, with D possibly matching TRBD1 (6 bases). The CDR3 totals 13 residues. Per germline, CDR1 SEHNR and CDR2 FQNEAQ (reference sequence). Between the trimmed V and J ends, which lost 4 bases and 9 bases, there was a span of 13 bases.